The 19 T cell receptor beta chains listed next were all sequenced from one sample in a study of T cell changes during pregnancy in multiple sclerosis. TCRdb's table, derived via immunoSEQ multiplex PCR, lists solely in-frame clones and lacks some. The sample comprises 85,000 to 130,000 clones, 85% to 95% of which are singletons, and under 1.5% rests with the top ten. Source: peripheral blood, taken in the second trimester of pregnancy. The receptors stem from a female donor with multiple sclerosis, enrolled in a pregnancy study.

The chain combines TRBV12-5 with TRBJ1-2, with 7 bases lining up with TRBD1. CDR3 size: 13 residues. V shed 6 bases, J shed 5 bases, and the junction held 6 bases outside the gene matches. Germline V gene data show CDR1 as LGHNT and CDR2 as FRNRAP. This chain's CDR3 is CASGQDRLYGYTF. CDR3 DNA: TGTGCTAGTGGCCAGGACAGGCTTTATGGCTACACCTTC.

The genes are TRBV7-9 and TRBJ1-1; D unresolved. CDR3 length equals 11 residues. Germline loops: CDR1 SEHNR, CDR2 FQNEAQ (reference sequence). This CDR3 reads CGGGSDTEAFF. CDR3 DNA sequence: TGTGGGGGAGGGTCCGACACTGAAGCTTTCTTT.

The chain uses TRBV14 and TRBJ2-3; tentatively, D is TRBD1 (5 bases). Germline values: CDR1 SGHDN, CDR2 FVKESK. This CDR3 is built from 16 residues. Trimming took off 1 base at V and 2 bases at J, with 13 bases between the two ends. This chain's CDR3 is CASSQVTAGPTDTQYF. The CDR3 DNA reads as TGTGCCAGCAGCCAAGTAACGGCAGGGCCCACAGATACGCAGTATTTT. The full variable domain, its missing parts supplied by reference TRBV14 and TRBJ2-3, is EAGVTQFPSHSVIEKGQTVTLRCDPISGHDNLYWYRRVMGKEIKFLLHFVKESKQDESGMPNNRFLAERTGGTYSTLKVQPAELEDSGVYFCASSQVTAGPTDTQYFGPGTRLTVL.

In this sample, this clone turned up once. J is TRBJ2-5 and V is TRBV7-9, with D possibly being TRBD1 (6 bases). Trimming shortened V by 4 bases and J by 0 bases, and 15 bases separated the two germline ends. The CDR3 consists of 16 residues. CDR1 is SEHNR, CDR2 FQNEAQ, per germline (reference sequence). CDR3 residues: CASSSPNYRDQETQYF. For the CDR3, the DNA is TGTGCCAGCAGCTCCCCAAACTACAGGGACCAAGAGACCCAGTACTTC.

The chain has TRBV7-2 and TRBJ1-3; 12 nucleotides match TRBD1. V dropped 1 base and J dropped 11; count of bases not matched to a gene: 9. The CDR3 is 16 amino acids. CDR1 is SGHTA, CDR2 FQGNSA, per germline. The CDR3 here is CASSLGGTGGERAIYF. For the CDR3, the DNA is TGTGCCAGCAGCTTAGGAGGGACAGGGGGCGAGAGGGCCATATATTTT.

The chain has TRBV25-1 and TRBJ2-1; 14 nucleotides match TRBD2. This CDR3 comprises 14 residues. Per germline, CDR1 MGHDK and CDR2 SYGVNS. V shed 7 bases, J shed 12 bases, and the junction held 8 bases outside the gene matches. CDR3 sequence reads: CASNPGTSGRRQFF. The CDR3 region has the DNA TGTGCCAGCAATCCGGGGACTAGCGGGAGACGGCAGTTCTTC.

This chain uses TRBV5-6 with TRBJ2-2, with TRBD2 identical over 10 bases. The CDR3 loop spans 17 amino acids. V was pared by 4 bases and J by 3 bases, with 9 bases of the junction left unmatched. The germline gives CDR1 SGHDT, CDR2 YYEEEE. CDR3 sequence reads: CASSLTSSGRYTGELFF. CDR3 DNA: TGTGCCAGCAGCCTTACATCTAGCGGGAGATACACCGGGGAGCTGTTTTTT.

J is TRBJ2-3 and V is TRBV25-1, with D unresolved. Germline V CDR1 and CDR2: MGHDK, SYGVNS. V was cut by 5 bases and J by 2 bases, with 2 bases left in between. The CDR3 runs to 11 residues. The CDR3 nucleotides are TGTGCCAGCAGTTACACAGATACGCAGTATTTT. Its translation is CASSYTDTQYF. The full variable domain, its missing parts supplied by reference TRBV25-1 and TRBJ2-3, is EADIYQTPRYLVIGTGKKITLECSQTMGHDKMYWYQQDPGMELHLIHYSYGVNSTEKGDLSSESTVSRIRTEHFPLTLESARPSHTSQYLCASSYTDTQYFGPGTRLTVL.

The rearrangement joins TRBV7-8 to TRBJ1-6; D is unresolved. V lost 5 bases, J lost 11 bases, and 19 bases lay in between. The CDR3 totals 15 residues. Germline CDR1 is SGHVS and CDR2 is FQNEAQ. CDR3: CASSLTGIPPPPLHF. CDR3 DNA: TGTGCCAGCAGCCTCACCGGGATTCCCCCGCCACCCCTCCACTTT.

The CDR3 DNA follows: TGTGCCAGCAGCTTGGATGGCAGGGGGTGGACAGATACGCAGTATTTT. Translation gives CASSLDGRGWTDTQYF. The gene calls are TRBV5-6 and TRBJ2-3; 7 bases agree with TRBD1. This CDR3 has 16 residues. Trimming cost V 0 bases and J 3 bases; bases outside gene matches: 7. Per the germline V gene, CDR1 is SGHDT and CDR2 is YYEEEE.

This chain's CDR3 is CASSWDRAGYEQYF. The CDR3 DNA is TGTGCCAGCAGCTGGGACAGGGCGGGGTACGAGCAGTACTTC. The V and J genes are TRBV7-8 and TRBJ2-7; 9 bases map to TRBD1. Germline-derived CDR1 and CDR2 are SGHVS and FQNEAQ. The CDR3 spans 14 residues. V was clipped by 4 bases and J by 4 bases; unmatched bases: 5.

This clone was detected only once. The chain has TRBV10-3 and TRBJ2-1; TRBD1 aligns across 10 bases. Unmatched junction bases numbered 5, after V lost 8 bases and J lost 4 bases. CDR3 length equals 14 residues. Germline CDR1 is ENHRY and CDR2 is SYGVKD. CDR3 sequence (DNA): TGTGCCATCTGGACAGGGGGAAGATACAATGAGCAGTTCTTC. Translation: CAIWTGGRYNEQFF.

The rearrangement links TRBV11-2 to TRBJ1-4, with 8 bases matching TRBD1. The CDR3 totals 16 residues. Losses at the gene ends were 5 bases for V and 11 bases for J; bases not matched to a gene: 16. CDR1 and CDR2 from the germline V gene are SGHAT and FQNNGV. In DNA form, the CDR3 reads TGTGCCAGCAGCGAACAACCGGGACAGGTGCAGGACAAACTGTTTTTT. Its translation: CASSEQPGQVQDKLFF.

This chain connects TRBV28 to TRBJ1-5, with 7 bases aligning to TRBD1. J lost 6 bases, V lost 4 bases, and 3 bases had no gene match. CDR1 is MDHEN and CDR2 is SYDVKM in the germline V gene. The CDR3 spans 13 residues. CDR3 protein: CASSSGGTQPQHF. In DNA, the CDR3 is TGTGCCAGCAGTTCAGGGGGGACTCAGCCCCAGCATTTT.

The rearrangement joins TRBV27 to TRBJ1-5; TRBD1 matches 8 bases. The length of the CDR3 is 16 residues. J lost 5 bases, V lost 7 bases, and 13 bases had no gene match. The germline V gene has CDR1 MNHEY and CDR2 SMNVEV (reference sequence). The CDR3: CASKDGDRGEYQPQHF. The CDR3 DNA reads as TGTGCCAGCAAGGACGGAGACAGGGGAGAATATCAGCCCCAGCATTTT.

This chain's CDR3 is CASSLYRGHQPQHF. The DNA of the CDR3 is TGTGCCAGCAGTCTCTACAGGGGGCACCAGCCCCAGCATTTT. The rearrangement uses TRBV28 and TRBJ1-5; 9 nucleotides align to TRBD1. V lost 5 bases and J lost 7; bases outside the gene matches: 6. CDR1 MDHEN and CDR2 SYDVKM come from the germline V gene. The CDR3 length is 14 residues.

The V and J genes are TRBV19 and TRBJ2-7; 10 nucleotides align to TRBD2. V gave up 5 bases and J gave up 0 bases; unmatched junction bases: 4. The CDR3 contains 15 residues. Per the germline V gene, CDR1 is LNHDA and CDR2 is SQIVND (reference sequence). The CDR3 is CASSPGLATSYEQYF. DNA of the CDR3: TGTGCCAGTAGTCCGGGACTAGCGACCTCCTACGAGCAGTACTTC.

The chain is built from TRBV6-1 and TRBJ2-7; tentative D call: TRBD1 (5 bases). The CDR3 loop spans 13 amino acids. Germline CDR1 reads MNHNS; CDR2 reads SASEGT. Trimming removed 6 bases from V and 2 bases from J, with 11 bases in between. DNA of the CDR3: TGTGCCAGCAGAAGGGGTCCAACCTACGAGCAGTACTTC. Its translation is CASRRGPTYEQYF.

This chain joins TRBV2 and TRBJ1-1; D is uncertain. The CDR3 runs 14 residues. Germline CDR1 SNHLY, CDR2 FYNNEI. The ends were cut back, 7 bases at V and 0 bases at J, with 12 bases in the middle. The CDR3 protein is CASKDFLMNTEAFF. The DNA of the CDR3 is TGTGCCAGCAAGGACTTTCTTATGAACACTGAAGCTTTCTTT.